This T cell receptor beta chain came from a study of T cell changes during pregnancy in multiple sclerosis. TCRdb's table, derived via immunoSEQ multiplex PCR, lists solely in-frame clones and lacks some. Among about 38,000 clones, around 90% were seen once, and the ten largest hold 0.35% to 0.45%. This clone was seen only once. The receptor was isolated from a female donor in good health, enrolled as a control in a pregnancy study. The input for sequencing was CD4+ T cells from peripheral blood mononuclear cells, taken after pregnancy.

The CDR3 nucleotides read TGTGCCAGCAGTTACCGCCTAGCGGGGTACACCGGGGAGCTGTTTTTT. Translated: CASSYRLAGYTGELFF. This chain uses TRBV6-5 with TRBJ2-2; TRBD2 matches at 9 bases. Germline loops: CDR1 MNHEY, CDR2 SVGAGI. Losses at the gene ends were 2 bases for V and 3 bases for J; bases not matched to a gene: 4. This CDR3 has 16 amino acids.